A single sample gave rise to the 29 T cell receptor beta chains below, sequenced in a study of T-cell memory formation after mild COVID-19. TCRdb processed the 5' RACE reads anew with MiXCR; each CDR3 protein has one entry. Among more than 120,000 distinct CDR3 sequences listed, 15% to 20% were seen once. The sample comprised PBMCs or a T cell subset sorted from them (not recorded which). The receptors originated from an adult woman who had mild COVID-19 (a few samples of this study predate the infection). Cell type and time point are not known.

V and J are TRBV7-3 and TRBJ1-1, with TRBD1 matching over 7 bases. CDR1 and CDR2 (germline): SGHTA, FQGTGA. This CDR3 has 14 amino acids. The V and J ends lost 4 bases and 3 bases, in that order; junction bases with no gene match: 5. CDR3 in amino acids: CASSSRGADTEAFF. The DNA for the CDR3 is TGTGCCAGCAGCTCCAGGGGGGCCGACACTGAAGCTTTCTTT.

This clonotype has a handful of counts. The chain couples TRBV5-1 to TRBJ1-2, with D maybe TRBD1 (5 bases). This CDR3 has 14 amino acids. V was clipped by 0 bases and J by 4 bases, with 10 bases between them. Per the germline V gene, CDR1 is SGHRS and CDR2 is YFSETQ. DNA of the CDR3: TGCGCCAGCAGCTTGGATTCCGGGACCTATGGCTACACCTTC. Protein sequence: CASSLDSGTYGYTF.

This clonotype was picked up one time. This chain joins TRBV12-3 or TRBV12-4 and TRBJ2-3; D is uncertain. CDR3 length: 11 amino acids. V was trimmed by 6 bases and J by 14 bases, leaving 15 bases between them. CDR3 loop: CASSTTALGYF. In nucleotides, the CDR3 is TGTGCCAGCAGCACGACTGCCTTGGGGTATTTT.

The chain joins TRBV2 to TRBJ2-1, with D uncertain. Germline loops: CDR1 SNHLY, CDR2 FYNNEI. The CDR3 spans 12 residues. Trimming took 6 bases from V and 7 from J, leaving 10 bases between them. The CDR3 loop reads CASRVVLNEQFF. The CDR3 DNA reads TGTGCCAGCAGGGTAGTTCTTAATGAGCAGTTCTTC.

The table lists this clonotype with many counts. CDR3 loop: CASSAGRPISYNEQFF. The CDR3 DNA is TGTGCCAGCAGCGCAGGCCGTCCGATCTCCTACAATGAGCAGTTCTTC. This rearrangement joins TRBV9 to TRBJ2-1; D remains ambiguous. Germline loops: CDR1 SGDLS, CDR2 YYNGEE. Deletions cut 3 bases from V and 0 bases from J, with 13 bases between. The CDR3 sequence is 16 residues long.

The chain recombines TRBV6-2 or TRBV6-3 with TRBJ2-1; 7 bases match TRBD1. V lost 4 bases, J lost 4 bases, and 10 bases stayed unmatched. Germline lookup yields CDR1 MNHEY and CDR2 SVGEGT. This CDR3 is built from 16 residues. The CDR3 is CASSSRGRGPYNEQFF. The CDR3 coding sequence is TGTGCCAGCAGTTCTCGAGGAAGGGGGCCTTACAATGAGCAGTTCTTC.

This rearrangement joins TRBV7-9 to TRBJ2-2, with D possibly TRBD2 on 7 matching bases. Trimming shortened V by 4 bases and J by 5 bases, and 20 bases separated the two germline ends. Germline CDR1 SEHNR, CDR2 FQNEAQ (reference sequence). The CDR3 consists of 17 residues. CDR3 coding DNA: TGTGCCAGCAGCTCAATCTTCGGGGGGCAAGAGACCGGGGAGCTGTTTTTT. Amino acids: CASSSIFGGQETGELFF.

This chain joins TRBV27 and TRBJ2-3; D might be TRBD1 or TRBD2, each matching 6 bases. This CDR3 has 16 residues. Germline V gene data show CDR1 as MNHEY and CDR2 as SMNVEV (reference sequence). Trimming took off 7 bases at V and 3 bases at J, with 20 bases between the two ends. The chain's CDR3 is CASKRRGREGTDTQYF. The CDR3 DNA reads TGTGCCAGCAAAAGACGGGGGCGTGAAGGAACAGATACGCAGTATTTT.

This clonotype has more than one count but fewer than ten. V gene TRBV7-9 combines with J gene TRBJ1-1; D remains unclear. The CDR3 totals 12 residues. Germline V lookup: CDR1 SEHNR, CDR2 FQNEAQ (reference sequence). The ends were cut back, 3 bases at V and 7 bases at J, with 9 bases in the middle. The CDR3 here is CASSLLRFEAFF. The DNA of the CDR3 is TGTGCCAGCAGCTTGTTACGGTTTGAAGCTTTCTTT.

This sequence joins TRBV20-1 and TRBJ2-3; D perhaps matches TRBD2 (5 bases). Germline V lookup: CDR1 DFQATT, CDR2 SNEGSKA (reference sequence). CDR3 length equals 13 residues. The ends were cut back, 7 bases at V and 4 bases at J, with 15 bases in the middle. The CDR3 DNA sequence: TGCAGTGTTGGACGTCTAGCATCAGATACGCAGTATTTT. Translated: CSVGRLASDTQYF.

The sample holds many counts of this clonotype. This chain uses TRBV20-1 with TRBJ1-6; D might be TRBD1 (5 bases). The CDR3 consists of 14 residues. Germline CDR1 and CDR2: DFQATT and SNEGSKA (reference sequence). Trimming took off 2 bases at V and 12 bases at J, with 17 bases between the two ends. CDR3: CSARYRDGYQPLHF. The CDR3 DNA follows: TGCAGTGCTAGATACCGGGACGGATATCAACCCCTCCACTTT.

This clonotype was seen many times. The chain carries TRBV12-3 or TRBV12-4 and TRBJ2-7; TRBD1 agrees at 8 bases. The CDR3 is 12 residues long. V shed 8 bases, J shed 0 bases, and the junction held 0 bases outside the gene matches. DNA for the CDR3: TGTGCCAGCGGGACAGGCTCCTACGAGCAGTACTTC. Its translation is CASGTGSYEQYF.

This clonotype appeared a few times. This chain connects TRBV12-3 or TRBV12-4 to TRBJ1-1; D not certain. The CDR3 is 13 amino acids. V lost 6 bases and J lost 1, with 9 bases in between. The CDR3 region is CASSQLPNTEAFF. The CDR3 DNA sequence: TGTGCCAGCAGCCAGTTGCCGAACACTGAAGCTTTCTTT.

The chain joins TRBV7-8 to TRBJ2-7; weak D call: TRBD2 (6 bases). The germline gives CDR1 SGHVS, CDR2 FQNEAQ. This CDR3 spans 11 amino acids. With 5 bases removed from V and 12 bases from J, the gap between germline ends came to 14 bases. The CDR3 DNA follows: TGTGCCAGCAGCACATCGGGGGACTTGTACTTC. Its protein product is CASSTSGDLYF.

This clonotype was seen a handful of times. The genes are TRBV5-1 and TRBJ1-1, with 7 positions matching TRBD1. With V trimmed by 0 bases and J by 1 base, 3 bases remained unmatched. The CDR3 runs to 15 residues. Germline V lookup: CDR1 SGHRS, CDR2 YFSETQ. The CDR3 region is CASSLAGTENTEAFF. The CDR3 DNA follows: TGCGCCAGCAGCTTGGCCGGGACAGAGAACACTGAAGCTTTCTTT.

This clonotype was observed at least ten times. The chain's CDR3 is CASSLTSGSVTDTQYF. The CDR3 coding sequence is TGTGCCAGCAGCTTAACTAGCGGGAGTGTCACAGATACGCAGTATTTT. The chain employs TRBV7-2 and TRBJ2-3; 11 bases line up with TRBD2. Germline trimming cut 2 bases from V and 2 bases from J; bases unmatched to any gene: 3. This CDR3 contains 16 residues. Germline V gives CDR1 SGHTA, CDR2 FQGNSA.

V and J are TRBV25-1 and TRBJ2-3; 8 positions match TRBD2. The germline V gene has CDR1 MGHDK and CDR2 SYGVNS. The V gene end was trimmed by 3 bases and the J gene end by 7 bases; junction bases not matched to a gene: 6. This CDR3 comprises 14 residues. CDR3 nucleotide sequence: TGTGCCAGCAGTGACAGCGGGAGTTCGTATACGCAGTATTTT. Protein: CASSDSGSSYTQYF.

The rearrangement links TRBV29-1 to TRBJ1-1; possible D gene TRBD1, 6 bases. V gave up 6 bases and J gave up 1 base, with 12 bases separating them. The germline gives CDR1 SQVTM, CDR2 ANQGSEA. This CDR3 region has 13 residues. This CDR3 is CSVHRDRNTEAFF. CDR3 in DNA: TGCAGCGTACACAGGGATCGGAACACTGAAGCTTTCTTT.

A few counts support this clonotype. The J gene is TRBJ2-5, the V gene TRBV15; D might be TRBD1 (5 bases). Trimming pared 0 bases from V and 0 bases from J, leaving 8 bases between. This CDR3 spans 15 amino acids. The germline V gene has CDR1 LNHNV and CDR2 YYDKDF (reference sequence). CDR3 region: CATSRELTDQETQYF. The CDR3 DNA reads TGTGCCACCAGCAGAGAGCTGACAGACCAAGAGACCCAGTACTTC.

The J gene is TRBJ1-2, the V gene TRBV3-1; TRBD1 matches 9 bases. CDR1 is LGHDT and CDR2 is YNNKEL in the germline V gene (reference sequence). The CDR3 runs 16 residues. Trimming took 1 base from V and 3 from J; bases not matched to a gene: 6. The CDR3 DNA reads TGTGCCAGCAGCCAAGCCTGGGGACAGGGATACTATGGCTACACCTTC. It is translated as CASSQAWGQGYYGYTF.

In DNA form, the CDR3 reads TGCAGCGTTGGACCAGGGGAGGGAGGGCAGCCCCAGCATTTT. Translating gives CSVGPGEGGQPQHF. V gene TRBV29-1 combines with J gene TRBJ1-5; a possible D gene is TRBD1 (6 bases). The CDR3 length is 14 residues. Germline lookup yields CDR1 SQVTM and CDR2 ANQGSEA. V was shortened by 4 bases and J by 7 bases, with 17 bases between the two germline ends.

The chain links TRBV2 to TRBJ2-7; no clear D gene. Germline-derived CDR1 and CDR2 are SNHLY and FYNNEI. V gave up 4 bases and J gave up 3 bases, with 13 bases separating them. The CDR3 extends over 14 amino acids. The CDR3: CASSGGSLFYEQYF. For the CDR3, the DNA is TGTGCCAGCAGTGGAGGCTCACTCTTCTACGAGCAGTACTTC.

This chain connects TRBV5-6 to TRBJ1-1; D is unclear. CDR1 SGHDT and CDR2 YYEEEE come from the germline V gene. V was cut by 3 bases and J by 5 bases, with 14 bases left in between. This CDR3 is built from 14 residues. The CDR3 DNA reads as TGTGCCAGCAGCTCGGACGTCGGGATTACTGAAGCTTTCTTT. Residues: CASSSDVGITEAFF.

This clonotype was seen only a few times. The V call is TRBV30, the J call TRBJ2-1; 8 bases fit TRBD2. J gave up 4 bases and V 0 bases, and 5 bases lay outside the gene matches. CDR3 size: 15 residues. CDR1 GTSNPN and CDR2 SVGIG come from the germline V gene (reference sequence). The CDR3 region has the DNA TGTGCCTGGAGTGTTCGTAGCGGGACGTACAATGAGCAGTTCTTC. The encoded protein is CAWSVRSGTYNEQFF.

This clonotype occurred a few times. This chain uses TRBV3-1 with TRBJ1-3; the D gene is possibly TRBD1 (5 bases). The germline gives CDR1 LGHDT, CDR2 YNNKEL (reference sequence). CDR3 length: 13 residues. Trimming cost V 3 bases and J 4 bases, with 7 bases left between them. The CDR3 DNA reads TGTGCCAGCAGCCAGGGGGGAGGAAACACCATATATTTT. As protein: CASSQGGGNTIYF. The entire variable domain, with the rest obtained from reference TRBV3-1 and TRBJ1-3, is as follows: DTAVSQTPKYLVTQMGNDKSIKCEQNLGHDTMYWYKQDSKKFLKIMFSYNNKELIINETVPNRFSPKSPDKAHLNLHINSLELGDSAVYFCASSQGGGNTIYFGEGSWLTVV.

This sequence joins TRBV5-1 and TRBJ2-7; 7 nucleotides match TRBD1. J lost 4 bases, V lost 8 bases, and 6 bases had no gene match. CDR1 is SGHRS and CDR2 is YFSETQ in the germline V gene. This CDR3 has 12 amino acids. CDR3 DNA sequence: TGCGCCAGGGAAGACAGGGTTTACGAGCAGTACTTC. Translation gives CAREDRVYEQYF.

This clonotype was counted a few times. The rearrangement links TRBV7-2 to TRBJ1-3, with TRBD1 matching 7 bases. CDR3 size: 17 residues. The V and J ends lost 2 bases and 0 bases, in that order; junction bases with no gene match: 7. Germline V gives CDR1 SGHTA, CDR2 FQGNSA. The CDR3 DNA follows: TGTGCCAGCAGCTTAATGGGACAGTTCTTCTCTGGAAACACCATATATTTT. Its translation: CASSLMGQFFSGNTIYF.

Here the CDR3 reads CATSGGAERGEQFF. In DNA form, the CDR3 reads TGTGCCACCAGCGGAGGGGCGGAAAGAGGTGAGCAGTTCTTC. This chain links TRBV24-1 with TRBJ2-1; weak D call: TRBD2 (6 bases). The V and J ends lost 7 bases and 9 bases respectively, with 18 bases between them. CDR1 is KGHDR, CDR2 SFDVKD, per germline. The CDR3 consists of 14 residues.

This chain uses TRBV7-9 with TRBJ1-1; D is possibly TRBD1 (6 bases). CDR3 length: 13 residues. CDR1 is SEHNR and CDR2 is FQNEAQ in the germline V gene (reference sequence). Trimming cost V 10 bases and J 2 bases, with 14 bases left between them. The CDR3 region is CATSWGGNTEAFF. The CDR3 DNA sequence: TGTGCCACCTCTTGGGGGGGCAACACTGAAGCTTTCTTT.